The clone carrying this T cell receptor beta chain was recorded at least ten times. What it binds is unknown. V was shortened by 3 bases and J by 2 bases, with 17 bases between the two germline ends. The CDR3 is made up of 16 amino acids. During its preparation, the TCRbeta library received unique molecular identifiers. MiXCR was run by TCRdb on the PCR reads, yielding one entry per CDR3 protein. The sample lists hundreds of thousands of distinct CDR3 sequences, around 13% occurring once. This entry belongs to a study of T-cell reconstitution after alpha-beta-depleted transplantation in children. Whole-study results and caveats: Surviving recipient T cells and intrathymic progenitors accounted for some patients' high TCRbeta diversity at day 60.

The sequenced sample was PBMCs, obtained before TCRalphabeta/CD19-depleted stem cell transplant. The chain employs TRBV12-3 or TRBV12-4 and TRBJ2-7; D could derive from TRBD1 or TRBD2 (6 bases each). The receptor comes from a girl between 2 and 10 years old with congenital amegakaryocytic thrombocytopenia, due to receive a stem cell transplant. In DNA, the CDR3 is TGTGCCAGCAGTTTTTCGGTCGGGGGCCCACCCTACGAGCAGTACTTC. This encodes CASSFSVGGPPYEQYF.